This TCR beta chain came from a study of tumor-infiltrating lymphocytes in primary liver carcinoma. Turning to the study itself: Every sample contained roughly 3.65 to 7.13 million productive TCRbeta reads, and these numbers were similar from one tissue type to another. Study observations and caveats: Compared with tumor region pairs, tumor-adjacent and tumor-blood pairs overlapped less.

Unsorted bulk tissue of roughly 18-32 mg yielded co-extracted RNA and DNA. There were five separate regions sampled from each tumor. Tumor samples were assessed, and every one had over 75% viable tumor cells. The J segment lost 7 bases and the V segment lost 9 bases, leaving 5 bases of the junction unmatched. The germline CDR1 and CDR2 sequences are SGHAT and FQNNGV. The CDR3 extends over 11 amino acids. Reverse transcription of 500 to 650 ng total RNA with a constant-region primer produced TCR beta cDNA. Three nested multiplex PCR rounds of slightly modified ARM-PCR generated TCR beta libraries. Forward primers for TRBV1-TRBV30 and a C-beta reverse primer served the first two PCR rounds, at around 9 cycles each. A single record per CDR3 protein comes from TCRdb applying MiXCR to the multiplex PCR reads. The sample shows 100,000 to 150,000 distinct CDR3 sequences, around 64% of them seen only once.

Points on this clonotype: Antigen unknown. No conserved phenylalanine or tryptophan ends this CDR3, so it is likely a read error.

V is TRBV11-2 and J is TRBJ2-5; 7 bases align to TRBD1. The specimen sequenced was liver tumor tissue from sampling region 3. Subset: tumor region T3, left-lateral pole. The origin of this receptor is a woman aged 55-70 years with primary liver carcinoma and hepatitis B virus infection. The DNA of the CDR3 is TGTGCCAGTAGCCCAGGGGGGACCCAGTACATC. Its protein product is CASSPGGTQYI.